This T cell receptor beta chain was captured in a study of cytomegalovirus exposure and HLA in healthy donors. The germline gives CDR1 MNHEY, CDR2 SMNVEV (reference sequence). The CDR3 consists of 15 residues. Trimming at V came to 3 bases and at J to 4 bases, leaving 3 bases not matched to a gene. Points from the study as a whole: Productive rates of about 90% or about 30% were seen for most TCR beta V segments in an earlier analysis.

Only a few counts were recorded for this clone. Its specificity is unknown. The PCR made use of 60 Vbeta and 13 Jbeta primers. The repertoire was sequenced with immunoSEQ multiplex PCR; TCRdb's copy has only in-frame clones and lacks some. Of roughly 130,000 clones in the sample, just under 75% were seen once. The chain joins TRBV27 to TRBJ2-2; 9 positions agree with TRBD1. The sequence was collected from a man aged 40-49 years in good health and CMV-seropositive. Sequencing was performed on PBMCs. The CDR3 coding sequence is TGTGCCAGCAGTTTCCGACAGGGGGTCACCGGGGAGCTGTTTTTT. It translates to CASSFRQGVTGELFF.